This T cell receptor beta chain is drawn from a study of CD8+CD57+ T cells in acquired aplastic anemia. This clonotype has a count of ten or more. Only patients with CD8+CD57+ cell expansion on flow cytometry were chosen for sequencing. Diagnosis of severe acquired aplastic anemia applied to all patients. The template for TCR beta VDJ and CDR3 sequence profiling was genomic DNA. TCRdb re-called the reads through MiXCR, storing one row per CDR3 protein. Of 400,000 to 600,000 distinct CDR3 sequences listed, around 30% were seen once; the top ten hold about 0.8%. The origin of this receptor is a human donor with aplastic anemia. Sample: sorted CD4+, CD8+, or CD8+CD57+ T cells (not recorded which) from PBMCs.

CDR3 sequence (DNA): TGTGCCAGCAGCCTGCGAACCGGACAGGGGAACACTTCACCCCTCCACTTT. Translation gives CASSLRTGQGNTSPLHF. This chain links TRBV13 with TRBJ1-6, with TRBD1 matching over 9 bases. CDR1 is PRHDT and CDR2 is FYEKMQ in the germline V gene (reference sequence). J lost 9 bases, V lost 5 bases, and 14 bases had no gene match. The CDR3 has 17 residues.